Listed below are T cell receptor beta chains from one sample, sequenced in a study of OX40 agonist ivuxolimab in advanced cancers. The protocol was immunoSEQ multiplex PCR, while the TCRdb copy is restricted to in-frame clones and leaves out a portion. The table lists around 14,000 clones, under 95% of them singletons, with approximately 23% in the top ten. Material: CD4+ or CD8+ T cells sorted from blood, obtained in a trial of the OX40 agonist ivuxolimab. These receptors were taken from an adult with an advanced solid tumor such as melanoma, head and neck, liver or kidney cancer. Each CDR3 is given with its conserved first and last residue. D genes are given only for firm matches. Clone size appears in some rows only: once, few, many, or a class for an expanded clone.

J	D	size	V	CDR3	DNA
TRBJ2-3	TRBD1	once	TRBV5-1	CASSWGQGAGTDTQYF	TGCGCCAGCAGCTGGGGACAGGGGGCTGGCACAGATACGCAGTATTTT
TRBJ1-6	.	.	TRBV5-1	CASSADQTSNSPLHF	TGCGCCAGCAGCGCGGATCAAACGAGTAATTCACCCCTCCACTTT
TRBJ2-3	.	.	TRBV4-3	CASSQAFPSADLTDTQYF	TGCGCCAGCAGCCAAGCCTTTCCCTCAGCGGATCTCACAGATACGCAGTATTTT
TRBJ2-3	.	.	TRBV5-1	CASSSVDRTTDTQYF	TGCGCCAGCAGTTCTGTAGACAGAACCACAGATACGCAGTATTTT
TRBJ1-1	TRBD1	.	TRBV4-1	CASSQDGAGGTEAFF	TGCGCCAGCAGCCAAGATGGGGCAGGGGGGACTGAAGCTTTCTTT
TRBJ1-4	TRBD1	.	TRBV6-1	CASKQGPGEKLFF	TGTGCCAGCAAACAGGGGCCCGGTGAAAAACTGTTTTTT
TRBJ2-6	.	few	TRBV9	CASSVAQVLGAGANVLTF	TGTGCCAGCAGCGTAGCGCAGGTCCTGGGGGCCGGGGCCAACGTCCTGACTTTC
TRBJ1-1	TRBD1	.	TRBV4-3	CASSQDWGQADTEAFF	TGCGCCAGCAGCCAAGACTGGGGACAGGCCGACACTGAAGCTTTCTTT
TRBJ2-3	.	.	TRBV29-1	CSVEDRRLKPTDTQYF	TGCAGCGTTGAAGATCGACGACTTAAACCCACAGATACGCAGTATTTT
TRBJ2-3	TRBD2	.	TRBV27	CASTGTTSGSTVVADTQYF	TGTGCCAGCACAGGAACGACTAGCGGGAGTACGGTTGTCGCAGATACGCAGTATTTT
TRBJ1-2	.	.	TRBV21-1	CASSKIYGRGINYGYTF	TGTGCCAGCAGCAAAATCTATGGCAGGGGTATTAACTATGGCTACACCTTC
TRBJ1-2	.	.	TRBV4-3	CASSQDPARGGRNYGYTF	TGCGCCAGCAGCCAAGATCCGGCCAGGGGAGGTCGGAACTATGGCTACACCTTC
TRBJ1-5	.	.	TRBV7-9	CASSSGHQPQHF	TGTGCCAGCAGCTCCGGACACCAGCCCCAGCATTTT
TRBJ2-3	.	.	TRBV4-1	CASSQMAGLDTQYF	TGCGCCAGCAGCCAAATGGCAGGATTGGATACGCAGTATTTT
TRBJ2-7	.	.	TRBV7-9	CASSYQTGFASYEQYF	TGTGCCAGCAGCTACCAGACTGGATTCGCATCCTACGAGCAGTACTTC
TRBJ2-5	TRBD1	.	TRBV28	CASSSPRSDRGQETQYF	TGTGCCAGCAGTTCCCCGAGATCAGACAGGGGCCAAGAGACCCAGTACTTC
TRBJ2-1	.	.	TRBV9	CASSGGNEQFF	TGTGCCAGCAGTGGAGGCAATGAGCAGTTCTTC
TRBJ1-1	.	.	TRBV2	CASSRFEAFF	TGTGCCAGCAGTCGATTTGAAGCTTTCTTT
TRBJ1-4	.	.	TRBV28	CASSPSPGEESNEKLFF	TGTGCCAGCAGTCCCTCCCCCGGGGAAGAGAGTAATGAAAAACTGTTTTTT
TRBJ2-7	.	.	TRBV29-1	CSVPSGGREQYF	TGCAGCGTCCCCTCCGGGGGTAGGGAGCAGTACTTC
TRBJ2-1	TRBD2	.	TRBV7-3	CASSLGLAGIDEQFF	TGTGCCAGCAGCTTAGGGCTAGCGGGAATAGATGAGCAGTTCTTC
TRBJ2-1	.	.	TRBV29-1	CSADDPYNEQFF	TGCAGCGCGGACGATCCCTACAATGAGCAGTTCTTC
TRBJ2-7	TRBD1	.	TRBV27	CASSLSGGTGAYEQYF	TGTGCCAGCAGTTTATCTGGAGGGACAGGAGCCTACGAGCAGTACTTC
TRBJ1-2	.	.	TRBV30	CACFPGHLNYGYTF	TGTGCCTGCTTCCCGGGACACCTTAACTATGGCTACACCTTC
TRBJ2-7	.	.	TRBV30	CAWSVQASNEQYF	TGTGCCTGGAGTGTACAGGCTAGCAACGAGCAGTACTTC
TRBJ2-2	TRBD1	.	TRBV2	CASSDGTANTGELFF	TGTGCCAGCAGTGACGGGACAGCGAACACCGGGGAGCTGTTTTTT
TRBJ2-4	.	.	TRBV9	CASSVDTGSGNIQYF	TGTGCCAGCAGCGTAGATACGGGTTCGGGAAACATTCAGTACTTC
TRBJ2-3	TRBD2	.	TRBV27	CASSSGLAEHTDTQYF	TGTGCCAGCAGTTCCGGACTAGCGGAACACACAGATACGCAGTATTTT
TRBJ2-7	.	.	TRBV23-1	CASSQRHVQSSYEQYF	TGCGCCAGCAGTCAGCGACACGTACAAAGCTCCTACGAGCAGTACTTC
TRBJ2-1	.	few	TRBV2	CASSALSGDSYNEQFF	TGTGCCAGCAGTGCACTGTCGGGGGACTCCTACAATGAGCAGTTCTTC
TRBJ1-5	.	.	TRBV4-3	CASSQARDLQPQHF	TGCGCCAGCAGCCAAGCGCGGGATCTCCAGCCCCAGCATTTT
TRBJ2-1	TRBD2	.	TRBV28	CASIVSGREGPYNEQFF	TGTGCCAGCATTGTGAGCGGGCGGGAGGGCCCCTACAATGAGCAGTTCTTC
TRBJ2-7	TRBD1	.	TRBV5-4	CASSLGTGAYEQYF	TGTGCCAGCAGCTTGGGGACAGGGGCTTACGAGCAGTACTTC
TRBJ2-7	.	.	TRBV28	CASSKKTGPYEQYF	TGTGCCAGCAGTAAGAAGACAGGTCCCTACGAGCAGTACTTC
TRBJ1-4	.	.	TRBV18	CASSPQGLTNEKLFF	TGTGCCAGCTCACCGCAGGGTTTGACTAATGAAAAACTGTTTTTT
TRBJ2-1	.	.	TRBV9	CASSVGDANRLNEQFF	TGTGCCAGCAGCGTAGGCGACGCAAACCGACTCAATGAGCAGTTCTTC
TRBJ2-1	.	.	TRBV10-1	CASSDPISDGSSYNEQFF	TGCGCCAGCAGTGATCCCATCTCGGACGGTAGCTCCTACAATGAGCAGTTCTTC
TRBJ2-5	.	.	TRBV11-2	CASSLDDFGARETQYF	TGTGCCAGCAGCTTAGATGACTTCGGGGCTCGAGAGACCCAGTACTTC
TRBJ2-7	.	.	TRBV4-1	CASSQPASYEQYF	TGCGCCAGCAGCCAACCGGCCTCCTACGAGCAGTACTTC
TRBJ1-1	TRBD1	.	TRBV10-2	CASSGTGMTDTEAFF	TGCGCCAGCAGTGGGACAGGGATGACGGACACTGAAGCTTTCTTT
TRBJ1-1	TRBD1	.	TRBV4-1	CASSEADRGGTEAFF	TGCGCCAGCAGCGAAGCCGACAGGGGGGGGACTGAAGCTTTCTTT
TRBJ2-7	.	.	TRBV5-6	CASSWRHGYEQYF	TGTGCCAGCAGCTGGCGACATGGCTACGAGCAGTACTTC